The 28 T cell receptor beta chains listed next were all sequenced from one sample in a study of blood T cell repertoires in COVID-19. The protocol was immunoSEQ multiplex PCR, while the TCRdb copy is restricted to in-frame clones and leaves out a portion. The sample includes about 130,000 clones, 86% of them seen just once. The material sequenced was peripheral blood. Receptors originate from a human donor in a cohort sampled during active COVID-19.

The rearrangement links TRBV6-4 to TRBJ1-6, with D perhaps TRBD1 (6 bases). CDR3 size: 16 residues. Germline assignment: CDR1 MRHNA and CDR2 SNTAGT. Trimming pared 6 bases from V and 4 bases from J, leaving 16 bases between. The CDR3 DNA follows: TGTGCCAGCAGGCCGGACAGCGAATTTTATAATTCACCCCTCCACTTT. Its protein product is CASRPDSEFYNSPLHF.

The chain carries TRBV7-7 and TRBJ2-1; D is possibly TRBD2 (6 bases). Between the trimmed V and J ends, which lost 3 bases and 0 bases, there was a span of 9 bases. This CDR3 comprises 15 residues. CDR1 is SSHAT and CDR2 is FNYEAQ in the germline V gene (reference sequence). In DNA form, the CDR3 reads TGTGCCAGCAGCTTTCAGCGGGTCTCCTACAATGAGCAGTTCTTC. It is translated as CASSFQRVSYNEQFF.

The chain uses TRBV18 and TRBJ2-7; the match to TRBD1 covers 9 bases. This CDR3 spans 16 amino acids. Germline V gives CDR1 KGHSH, CDR2 LQKENI. J lost 2 bases, V lost 8 bases, and 13 bases had no gene match. The CDR3 DNA reads TGTGCCAGCGCCCCCTACTCGGGACAGGGCACCTACGAGCAGTACTTC. This sequence encodes CASAPYSGQGTYEQYF.

In DNA form, the CDR3 reads TGTGCCGTTCCGGCTAGCGAAAACTCCTACGAGCAGTACTTC. Amino acid sequence: CAVPASENSYEQYF. The V and J genes are TRBV7-8 and TRBJ2-7, with D perhaps matching TRBD2 (6 bases). V was shortened by 11 bases and J by 0 bases, with 17 bases between the two germline ends. Germline CDR1 and CDR2: SGHVS and FQNEAQ. The CDR3 loop spans 14 amino acids. The full variable domain, rest sourced from reference TRBV7-8 and TRBJ2-7, is GAGVSQSPRYKVAKRGQDVALRCDPISGHVSLFWYQQALGQGPEFLTYFQNEAQLDKSGLPSDRFFAERPEGSVSTLKIQRTQQEDSAVYLCAVPASENSYEQYFGPGTRLTVT.

Here the CDR3 DNA reads TGTGCCAGCAGTCGAGCGGGGCCCCAAGAGACCCAGTACTTC. Translation: CASSRAGPQETQYF. The V and J genes are TRBV6-6 and TRBJ2-5, with 7 positions matching TRBD2. The CDR3 runs 14 residues. V shed 5 bases and J 1 base; nucleotides not matched to a gene: 4. CDR1 MNHNY and CDR2 SVGAGI come from the germline V gene (reference sequence).

This clone was found a few times. J is TRBJ2-1 and V is TRBV3-1 (or the pseudogene TRBV3-2), with TRBD1 as a possible D gene (5 bases). Trimming left V 4 bases short and J 3 bases short, with 13 bases between. Looked up from germline, CDR1 is LGHDT and CDR2 is YNNKEL (reference sequence). The CDR3 contains 15 residues. This CDR3 is CASSLAPTDYNEQFF. The CDR3 nucleotides are TGTGCCAGCAGCCTCGCTCCGACAGACTACAATGAGCAGTTCTTC.

This chain links TRBV5-1 with TRBJ2-3; D gene ambiguous. In germline, CDR1 is SGHRS, CDR2 YFSETQ. This CDR3 has 16 amino acids. V lost 3 bases to trimming and J lost 4 bases, with 18 bases between them. CDR3 coding DNA: TGCGCCAGCAGCTCCCCCACTTACGGCGCGGCAGATACGCAGTATTTT. Protein product: CASSSPTYGAADTQYF.

The rearrangement uses TRBV4-2 and TRBJ2-1; 10 nucleotides align to TRBD2. Germline V lookup: CDR1 LGHNA, CDR2 YNFKEQ. V shed 1 base and J 7 bases; nucleotides not matched to a gene: 10. This CDR3 has 17 amino acids. CDR3 nucleotides: TGTGCCAGCAGCCAAGCCTTAGCGGGAGGATTACGGAATGAGCAGTTCTTC. Protein product: CASSQALAGGLRNEQFF.

V gene TRBV7-8 combines with J gene TRBJ2-7, with D maybe TRBD1 (6 bases). The CDR3 is 14 amino acids. The V end was cut by 5 bases, the J end by 2 bases, with 13 bases between. The germline CDR1 and CDR2 sequences are SGHVS and FQNEAQ. The CDR3 is CASSTDRLTYEQYF. CDR3 DNA: TGTGCCAGCAGCACTGACAGGTTGACCTACGAGCAGTACTTC. The full variable domain, its missing parts supplied by reference TRBV7-8 and TRBJ2-7, is GAGVSQSPRYKVAKRGQDVALRCDPISGHVSLFWYQQALGQGPEFLTYFQNEAQLDKSGLPSDRFFAERPEGSVSTLKIQRTQQEDSAVYLCASSTDRLTYEQYFGPGTRLTVT.

The chain is built from TRBV24-1 and TRBJ1-2; 8 nucleotides align to TRBD1. Germline trimming cut 2 bases from V and 4 bases from J; bases unmatched to any gene: 5. Germline assignment: CDR1 KGHDR and CDR2 SFDVKD. This CDR3 is built from 15 residues. Here the CDR3 DNA reads TGTGCCACCAGTGATTCCCGACAGGGGAGCTATGGCTACACCTTC. This gives the protein CATSDSRQGSYGYTF.

V is TRBV23-1 and J is TRBJ2-2; a weak D match, TRBD1 (6 bases). TRBV23-1 is an ORF; its function is uncertain. Trimming stripped 4 bases from V and 0 bases from J, with 15 bases between. This CDR3 has 17 residues. The CDR3 DNA reads as TGCGCCAGCAGTCCTCTCTCAGGGGCCGCGAACACCGGGGAGCTGTTTTTT. Its protein product is CASSPLSGAANTGELFF.

The chain is built from TRBV18 and TRBJ2-2; D unresolved. The CDR3 contains 15 residues. The germline V gene has CDR1 KGHSH and CDR2 LQKENI. The V end was cut by 0 bases, the J end by 6 bases, with 11 bases between. The CDR3 DNA reads TGTGCCAGCTCACCACCGTCGGGTATTGCCGGGGAGCTGTTTTTT. Translated: CASSPPSGIAGELFF.

This sequence joins TRBV7-9 and TRBJ1-5; 8 bases map to TRBD1. The V segment lost 6 bases and the J segment 4 bases; nucleotides outside the gene matches: 11. Germline loops: CDR1 SEHNR, CDR2 FQNEAQ (reference sequence). This CDR3 has 16 amino acids. The CDR3 coding sequence is TGTGCCAGCAGTTACCAAGGACAGGGTCGGAATCAGCCCCAGCATTTT. Translation gives CASSYQGQGRNQPQHF.

This sequence joins TRBV4-3 and TRBJ1-2; no reliable D call. The CDR3 spans 13 residues. From germline, CDR1 is LGHNA and CDR2 YSLEER. V was clipped by 0 bases and J by 10 bases, with 12 bases between them. The CDR3 DNA sequence: TGCGCCAGCAGCCAAGATAGAGGAGGTTTCTACACCTTC. The encoded protein is CASSQDRGGFYTF.

V is TRBV29-1 and J is TRBJ2-7; 16 bases line up with TRBD2. Looked up from germline, CDR1 is SQVTM and CDR2 is ANQGSEA. The CDR3 is made up of 18 amino acids. The trim removed 7 bases at V and 5 bases at J, leaving 17 bases unmatched. Written as DNA, the CDR3 is TGCAGCGGAACCGGCCCGGGACTAGCGGGAGGGCCGTCAAACGAGCAGTACTTC. It translates to CSGTGPGLAGGPSNEQYF.

The chain joins TRBV3-1 (or the pseudogene TRBV3-2) to TRBJ2-1, with 8 bases that match TRBD1. Germline CDR1 reads LGHDT; CDR2 reads YNNKEL (reference sequence). This CDR3 region has 15 residues. Trimming at V came to 4 bases and at J to 6 bases, leaving 8 bases not matched to a gene. As DNA, the CDR3 is TGTGCCAGCAGCCTGGGACAGGTTTATCGCAATGAGCAGTTCTTC. Encoded protein: CASSLGQVYRNEQFF.

This clone appeared a few times. This chain connects TRBV19 to TRBJ1-5; TRBD1 matches at 12 bases. The CDR3 totals 17 residues. The germline V gene has CDR1 LNHDA and CDR2 SQIVND (reference sequence). With V trimmed by 0 bases and J by 6 bases, 6 bases remained unmatched. The CDR3 sequence is CASSIDRGTGGVQPQHF. In DNA, the CDR3 is TGTGCCAGTAGTATAGATCGGGGGACAGGGGGCGTTCAGCCCCAGCATTTT.

The chain recombines TRBV28 with TRBJ1-1; 9 positions agree with TRBD1. J was trimmed by 12 bases and V by 7 bases; bases with no gene match: 9. Germline V CDR1 and CDR2: MDHEN, SYDVKM. CDR3 length: 12 amino acids. The CDR3 is CASTLLGQGPFF. In DNA form, the CDR3 reads TGTGCCAGCACACTCCTCGGACAGGGGCCTTTCTTT.

The chain is built from TRBV6-1 and TRBJ2-5; D is unresolved. V was clipped by 1 base and J by 4 bases, with 7 bases between them. CDR1 is MNHNS and CDR2 is SASEGT in the germline V gene. CDR3 size: 13 residues. The chain's CDR3 is CASSEGLRETQYF. CDR3 sequence (DNA): TGTGCCAGCAGTGAAGGTTTGAGAGAGACCCAGTACTTC.

This clone was counted only a few times. CDR3 residues: CAWSVLDRADSPLHF. The CDR3 nucleotides are TGTGCCTGGAGTGTACTTGACAGGGCGGATTCACCCCTCCACTTT. The chain couples TRBV30 to TRBJ1-6, with 7 nucleotides matching TRBD1. Germline CDR1 reads GTSNPN; CDR2 reads SVGIG (reference sequence). The V segment lost 0 bases and the J segment 8 bases; nucleotides outside the gene matches: 7. The CDR3 loop spans 15 amino acids.

This clone has more than one count but fewer than ten. V and J are TRBV27 and TRBJ2-4, with TRBD2 matching 11 bases. V lost 6 bases and J lost 9; bases outside the gene matches: 7. The CDR3 contains 14 residues. Germline values: CDR1 MNHEY, CDR2 SMNVEV (reference sequence). CDR3 nucleotide sequence: TGTGCCAGCAGCCGCACTAGCGGGAGTAGCATTCAGTACTTC. This gives the protein CASSRTSGSSIQYF.

The chain recombines TRBV7-2 with TRBJ2-7; TRBD2 aligns across 8 bases. The CDR3 loop spans 15 amino acids. Germline lookup yields CDR1 SGHTA and CDR2 FQGNSA. Losses at the gene ends were 3 bases for V and 6 bases for J; bases not matched to a gene: 10. The CDR3 bases are TGTGCCAGCAGCTTTAATAGCGGGAACGGGGGCGAGCAGTACTTC. Translation: CASSFNSGNGGEQYF. Full variable domain (missing parts from reference TRBV7-2 and TRBJ2-7): GAGVSQSPSNKVTEKGKDVELRCDPISGHTALYWYRQSLGQGLEFLIYFQGNSAPDKSGLPSDRFSAERTGGSVSTLTIQRTQQEDSAVYLCASSFNSGNGGEQYFGPGTRLTVT.

In its sample, this clone was seen a few times. The chain recombines TRBV28 with TRBJ2-7; 7 bases fit TRBD1. CDR1 MDHEN and CDR2 SYDVKM come from the germline V gene. V trimming: 3 bases; J trimming: 6 bases; junction bases outside the gene matches: 5. This CDR3 has 13 residues. For the CDR3, the DNA is TGTGCCAGCAGTTTCAACAGGGGATTCGAGCAGTACTTC. This encodes CASSFNRGFEQYF.

The gene calls are TRBV19 and TRBJ1-5; no definite D call. CDR1 and CDR2 from the germline V gene are LNHDA and SQIVND (reference sequence). The ends were cut back, 7 bases at V and 2 bases at J, with 12 bases in the middle. This CDR3 is built from 14 residues. CDR3 sequence: CASKGREGNQPQHF. The CDR3 bases are TGTGCCAGTAAGGGAAGGGAGGGCAATCAGCCCCAGCATTTT.

This clone was detected once. V usage is TRBV5-1 and J usage is TRBJ2-2; D remains ambiguous. Deletions cut 0 bases from V and 1 base from J, with 4 bases between. Germline loops: CDR1 SGHRS, CDR2 YFSETQ. The CDR3 loop spans 14 amino acids. The CDR3 spells CASSLGGNTGELFF. Written as DNA, the CDR3 is TGCGCCAGCAGCTTGGGCGGGAACACCGGGGAGCTGTTTTTT.

CDR3 loop: CASSPRDYGYTF. In DNA form, the CDR3 reads TGTGCCAGCAGTCCCCGGGACTATGGCTACACCTTC. The chain uses TRBV28 and TRBJ1-2; D is uncertain. Germline CDR1 reads MDHEN; CDR2 reads SYDVKM. There are 12 residues in the CDR3. Trimming took off 5 bases at V and 3 bases at J, with 7 bases between the two ends.

The chain uses TRBV7-3 and TRBJ2-3, with D perhaps TRBD1 (6 bases). V was clipped by 5 bases and J by 2 bases, with 20 bases between them. The V gene's germline CDR1 is SGHTA and CDR2 FQGTGA. The CDR3 has 17 residues. The CDR3 coding sequence is TGTGCCAGCAGCACCAGGGGCTCTCTGCTTACCACAGATACGCAGTATTTT. It is translated as CASSTRGSLLTTDTQYF.

Of note for this clone: This same CDR3 is encoded by further DNA sequences in the sample. The genes are TRBV30 and TRBJ1-1, with D maybe TRBD1 (6 bases). The CDR3 spans 13 residues. V dropped 0 bases and J dropped 1 base, with 6 bases sitting between them. The germline gives CDR1 GTSNPN, CDR2 SVGIG (reference sequence). As DNA, the CDR3 is TGTGCCTGGAGTGTACAGGGGAACACTGAAGCTTTCTTT. Translated: CAWSVQGNTEAFF.